Shown below are 27 T cell receptor beta chains from a single sample sequenced in a study of siplizumab effects on memory and regulatory T cells. Sequencing used immunoSEQ multiplex PCR; TCRdb keeps in-frame clones, though not all of them. The table has some 41,000 clones, 70% to 90% seen once. Sample: naive CD4+ T cells sorted from blood. The receptors derive from a human donor in good health.

This chain links TRBV15 with TRBJ2-7; D remains ambiguous. Trimming pared 5 bases from V and 5 bases from J, leaving 16 bases between. CDR1 is LNHNV, CDR2 YYDKDF, per germline (reference sequence). This CDR3 region has 14 residues. In DNA, the CDR3 is TGTGCCACCAGCCCCCGGTCCTTTTTCCACGAGCAGTACTTC. Amino acid sequence: CATSPRSFFHEQYF.

This clone was counted once. This chain joins TRBV2 and TRBJ2-7; TRBD2 might be the D (6 bases). Trimming shortened V by 7 bases and J by 5 bases, and 18 bases separated the two germline ends. This CDR3 is 14 amino acids long. CDR1 and CDR2 (germline): SNHLY, FYNNEI. For the CDR3, the DNA is TGTGCCAGCACCCATGAAGGAGGGACCCACGAGCAGTACTTC. This sequence encodes CASTHEGGTHEQYF.

The chain is built from TRBV10-2 and TRBJ2-1, with TRBD2 identical over 8 bases. This CDR3 has 14 amino acids. V shed 7 bases, J shed 5 bases, and the junction held 7 bases outside the gene matches. CDR1 and CDR2 from the germline V gene are WSHSY and SAAADI. The CDR3 DNA sequence: TGCGCCAGCACCAGCGGGAGTCTCCACAATGAGCAGTTCTTC. Protein sequence: CASTSGSLHNEQFF.

The chain joins TRBV18 to TRBJ1-1; D perhaps matches TRBD1 (5 bases). V lost 3 bases and J 5 bases, leaving 19 bases between the germline ends. The germline V gene encodes CDR1 KGHSH and CDR2 LQKENI. The CDR3 extends over 16 amino acids. The CDR3 nucleotides are TGTGCCAGCTCACCGCCGCAGCCAGGGAGGCGGACTGAAGCTTTCTTT. It encodes CASSPPQPGRRTEAFF. The full variable domain, rest sourced from reference TRBV18 and TRBJ1-1, is NAGVMQNPRHLVRRRGQEARLRCSPMKGHSHVYWYRQLPEEGLKFMVYLQKENIIDESGMPKERFSAEFPKEGPSILRIQQVVRGDSAAYFCASSPPQPGRRTEAFFGQGTRLTVV.

J is TRBJ2-1 and V is TRBV29-1, with 11 bases that match TRBD1. The CDR3 contains 16 residues. Germline V gene lookup returns CDR1 SQVTM and CDR2 ANQGSEA. V trimming: 0 bases; J trimming: 2 bases; junction bases outside the gene matches: 3. For the CDR3, the DNA is TGCAGCGTTGAAGACTGGACAGGGGGCGCCTACAATGAGCAGTTCTTC. It codes for CSVEDWTGGAYNEQFF.

V and J are TRBV15 and TRBJ2-7; D gene uncertain. Trimming cost V 4 bases and J 2 bases, with 9 bases left between them. Germline V gives CDR1 LNHNV, CDR2 YYDKDF (reference sequence). CDR3 length: 13 residues. In DNA form, the CDR3 reads TGTGCCACCAGCAACTGGGGTACCTACGAGCAGTACTTC. This translates into CATSNWGTYEQYF.

V and J are TRBV2 and TRBJ2-2, with 9 bases that match TRBD1. The CDR3 sequence is 14 residues long. Looked up from germline, CDR1 is SNHLY and CDR2 is FYNNEI. The V and J ends lost 5 bases and 6 bases, in that order; junction bases with no gene match: 4. The CDR3 DNA is TGTGCCAGCAGTAGACAGGGGGTAGCCGGGGAGCTGTTTTTT. Translation: CASSRQGVAGELFF.

The gene calls are TRBV6-6 and TRBJ2-2; either TRBD1 or TRBD2 may supply D (6 bases each). V lost 7 bases to trimming and J lost 6 bases, with 18 bases between them. The CDR3 spans 15 residues. Germline V lookup: CDR1 MNHNY, CDR2 SVGAGI (reference sequence). The CDR3 coding sequence is TGTGCCAGCAACCCACAAGGGGGGATGGCCGGGGAGCTGTTTTTT. Translating gives CASNPQGGMAGELFF.

The J gene is TRBJ2-3, the V gene TRBV7-2, with 7 bases aligning to TRBD1. Looked up from germline, CDR1 is SGHTA and CDR2 is FQGNSA. The V and J ends lost 6 bases and 2 bases, in that order; junction bases with no gene match: 8. The CDR3 runs 15 residues. The CDR3 protein is CASRKTGVVTDTQYF. CDR3 DNA sequence: TGTGCCAGCAGAAAAACAGGGGTGGTCACAGATACGCAGTATTTT.

This chain joins TRBV2 and TRBJ2-5, with TRBD2 matching over 7 bases. The J call is uncertain, as TRBJ2-7 better fits the DNA end. Germline CDR1 is SNHLY and CDR2 is FYNNEI. This CDR3 spans 14 amino acids. The CDR3 bases are TGTGCCAGCAGTGTATTGGCGGGAGTCTACGAGCAGTACTTC. Protein product: CASSVLAGVYEQYF.

The chain carries TRBV6-5 and TRBJ2-7, with 7 bases fitting TRBD2. CDR3 length: 15 residues. Trimming took 2 bases from V and 4 from J; bases not matched to a gene: 8. Germline V gene lookup returns CDR1 MNHEY and CDR2 SVGAGI. The CDR3 DNA reads TGTGCCAGCAGTTACCTGCGGGGGTTCGAGTACGAGCAGTACTTC. Translating it yields CASSYLRGFEYEQYF.

The chain has TRBV5-1 and TRBJ2-5; D is undetermined. The V gene's germline CDR1 is SGHRS and CDR2 YFSETQ. CDR3 size: 15 residues. The V gene lost 0 bases and the J gene lost 1 base, with 10 bases spanning the gap. The CDR3 DNA is TGCGCCAGCAGCTTGGTAAGCAACCTCCAAGAGACCCAGTACTTC. The encoded protein is CASSLVSNLQETQYF.

This chain uses TRBV19 with TRBJ1-3, with D possibly being TRBD1 (5 bases). V was cut by 6 bases and J by 0 bases, with 9 bases left in between. Germline CDR1 reads LNHDA; CDR2 reads SQIVND (reference sequence). The CDR3 has 14 residues. In nucleotides, the CDR3 is TGTGCCAGTAGAGGGGTCTCCTCTGGAAACACCATATATTTT. Encoded protein: CASRGVSSGNTIYF.

The chain links TRBV7-8 to TRBJ1-5; TRBD1 might be the D (5 bases). The CDR3 covers 17 residues. V lost 0 bases and J lost 6, with 18 bases in between. Germline V gives CDR1 SGHVS, CDR2 FQNEAQ. The CDR3 DNA is TGTGCCAGCAGCTTAGCCCGATTTAGCGGACAAGGTCAGCCCCAGCATTTT. Residues: CASSLARFSGQGQPQHF.

The J gene is TRBJ1-1, the V gene TRBV6-5; D is ambiguous. CDR1 is MNHEY, CDR2 SVGAGI, per germline. V lost 0 bases to trimming and J lost 1 base, with 9 bases between them. The CDR3 spans 15 residues. CDR3 nucleotides: TGTGCCAGCAGTTACTCTGTAGCCGGGAACACTGAAGCTTTCTTT. Translated, it gives CASSYSVAGNTEAFF.

This rearrangement joins TRBV6-6 to TRBJ2-2, with TRBD2 matching over 8 bases. The V gene end was trimmed by 5 bases and the J gene end by 5 bases; junction bases not matched to a gene: 7. Looked up from germline, CDR1 is MNHNY and CDR2 is SVGAGI (reference sequence). This CDR3 comprises 15 residues. The CDR3 protein is CASSVGGAWTGELFF. The CDR3 nucleotides are TGTGCCAGCAGTGTCGGGGGGGCCTGGACCGGGGAGCTGTTTTTT.

This sequence joins TRBV7-9 and TRBJ1-4; D is uncertain. The CDR3 length is 11 residues. Trimming took off 5 bases at V and 10 bases at J, with 8 bases between the two ends. The germline gives CDR1 SEHNR, CDR2 FQNEAQ (reference sequence). This chain's CDR3 is CASSEDGKLFF. The CDR3 DNA reads TGTGCCAGCAGCGAGGACGGAAAACTGTTTTTT.

This clone was found once. The chain recombines TRBV12-2 with TRBJ1-2; the table assigns TRBD1, which was not confirmed against the DNA. TRBV12-2 represents a pseudogene. This CDR3 has 19 residues. Here the CDR3 DNA reads TGTGCAAGTCGCTTAACCCCCCTAGGCAGGGCCTATACTAACTATGGCTACACCTTC. Its protein is CASRLTPLGRAYTNYGYTF.

The chain carries TRBV14 and TRBJ2-3; D is uncertain. Per germline, CDR1 SGHDN and CDR2 FVKESK. This CDR3 region has 16 residues. The V end lost 3 bases, the J end lost 2 bases, and 15 bases lay between the germline ends. The chain's CDR3 is CASSHRLSGFTDTQYF. CDR3 nucleotides: TGTGCCAGCAGCCACAGACTCTCTGGGTTCACAGATACGCAGTATTTT.

V is TRBV7-6 and J is TRBJ1-3; possibly TRBD1 for D (5 bases). The ends were cut back, 0 bases at V and 4 bases at J, with 7 bases in the middle. The CDR3 is 14 amino acids. Germline CDR1 SGHVS, CDR2 FNYEAQ. This CDR3 is CASSLAGTGNTIYF. The DNA for the CDR3 is TGTGCCAGCAGCTTAGCGGGGACGGGAAACACCATATATTTT.

This clone was counted only a few times. The chain combines TRBV19 with TRBJ1-1, with a possible D match to TRBD1 (5 bases). This CDR3 is 13 amino acids long. V gave up 6 bases and J gave up 0 bases, with 8 bases separating them. Germline loops: CDR1 LNHDA, CDR2 SQIVND (reference sequence). Here the CDR3 DNA reads TGTGCCAGTAGCAGGGTCATGAACACTGAAGCTTTCTTT. This sequence encodes CASSRVMNTEAFF.

V and J are TRBV4-1 and TRBJ1-3; 11 positions match TRBD1. Germline V lookup: CDR1 MGHRA, CDR2 YSYEKL. This CDR3 region has 17 residues. J was trimmed by 3 bases and V by 3 bases; bases with no gene match: 7. This CDR3 is CASSQGGQGALGNTIYF. Written as DNA, the CDR3 is TGCGCCAGCAGCCAGGGTGGACAGGGGGCGCTTGGAAACACCATATATTTT.

The rearrangement joins TRBV19 to TRBJ1-4, with 11 bases fitting TRBD1. Germline V gene data show CDR1 as LNHDA and CDR2 as SQIVND (reference sequence). This CDR3 comprises 13 residues. V lost 10 bases, J lost 17 bases, and 15 bases stayed unmatched. The CDR3 spells CATEDRGRGNVFF. DNA of the CDR3: TGTGCCACCGAGGACAGGGGGCGCGGAAATGTCTTTTTT.

This chain links TRBV27 with TRBJ2-1, with D unresolved. The CDR3 spans 14 residues. Trimming took 6 bases from V and 1 from J, leaving 10 bases between them. Germline V gene sequence: CDR1 MNHEY, CDR2 SMNVEV (reference sequence). The CDR3 loop is CASSSYRSYNEQFF. DNA for the CDR3: TGTGCCAGCAGCTCCTATAGGTCCTACAATGAGCAGTTCTTC.

The chain combines TRBV5-3 with TRBJ2-7, with 7 bases matching TRBD1. TRBV5-3 is an open reading frame, and its role is uncertain. The CDR3 extends over 14 amino acids. The V segment lost 4 bases and the J segment 2 bases; nucleotides outside the gene matches: 6. The CDR3 coding sequence is TGTGCCAGAAGCCTTAGACAGGGTCCCTACGAGCAGTACTTC. Protein: CARSLRQGPYEQYF.

This clone was found once. Other DNA sequences of this sample code for an identical CDR3. The chain joins TRBV6-5 to TRBJ1-1, with a possible D match to TRBD1 (6 bases). Germline assignment: CDR1 MNHEY and CDR2 SVGAGI. This CDR3 is 13 amino acids long. V was shortened by 6 bases and J by 0 bases, with 8 bases between the two germline ends. CDR3 protein: CASRQGLNTEAFF. The CDR3 region has the DNA TGTGCCAGCAGACAGGGCTTGAACACTGAAGCTTTCTTT.

V and J are TRBV28 and TRBJ2-1; 7 bases are shared with TRBD1. The CDR3 extends over 12 amino acids. CDR1 and CDR2 (germline): MDHEN, SYDVKM. The trim removed 7 bases at V and 8 bases at J, leaving 5 bases unmatched. In DNA form, the CDR3 reads TGTGCCAGCATGCCAACAGGGGATGAGCAGTTCTTC. Residues: CASMPTGDEQFF.